A single sample gave rise to the 10 T cell receptor beta chains below, sequenced in a study of cytomegalovirus exposure and HLA in healthy donors. Clones were sequenced by immunoSEQ multiplex PCR, and TCRdb holds only the in-frame ones, with some missing. The sample consists of approximately 150,000 clones, roughly 90% of them appearing once. The sequenced sample consisted of PBMCs. These receptor sequences come from a man younger than 35 in good health and CMV-seronegative.

The chain recombines TRBV15 with TRBJ2-4, with 12 bases that match TRBD2. The junction had 19 bases not matched to a gene; V was cut back by 4 bases and J by 15 bases. Germline CDR1 reads LNHNV; CDR2 reads YYDKDF (reference sequence). This CDR3 contains 17 residues. DNA for the CDR3: TGTGCCACCAGCACGAGAACTAGCGGGAGGACCAGGGCCGACATGTACTTC. Its protein is CATSTRTSGRTRADMYF. Together with reference TRBV15 and TRBJ2-4, the CDR3 gives the full variable domain: DAMVIQNPRYQVTQFGKPVTLSCSQTLNHNVMYWYQQKSSQAPKLLFHYYDKDFNNEADTPDNFQSRRPNTSFCFLDIRSPGLGDTAMYLCATSTRTSGRTRADMYFGAGTRLSVL.

A remark on this clone: Within the sample, other DNA sequences also encode this same CDR3. The rearrangement joins TRBV2 to TRBJ2-7; possibly TRBD1 for D (6 bases). Germline CDR1 reads SNHLY; CDR2 reads FYNNEI. The V end was cut by 8 bases, the J end by 3 bases, with 11 bases between. The CDR3 is made up of 12 amino acids. The CDR3 sequence is CASSLQGYEQYF. The DNA for the CDR3 is TGTGCCAGCTCATTACAGGGCTACGAGCAGTACTTC.

This chain joins TRBV6-1 and TRBJ1-1; 10 bases align to TRBD1. V gave up 6 bases and J gave up 5 bases; unmatched junction bases: 3. Germline CDR1 MNHNS, CDR2 SASEGT. This CDR3 is 13 amino acids long. CDR3 sequence (DNA): TGTGCCAGCAGGAGACAGGGGGCGACTGAAGCTTTCTTT. Its protein product is CASRRQGATEAFF.

The V and J genes are TRBV19 and TRBJ2-2, with 7 bases fitting TRBD2. The CDR3 is 13 amino acids. Per germline, CDR1 LNHDA and CDR2 SQIVND (reference sequence). Trimming cost V 8 bases and J 3 bases; bases outside gene matches: 3. The CDR3 loop is CASSGGDTGELFF. The CDR3 DNA reads as TGTGCCAGTTCGGGGGGAGACACCGGGGAGCTGTTTTTT.

The rearrangement uses TRBV5-1 and TRBJ1-1, with 8 bases lining up with TRBD1. The trim removed 7 bases at V and 2 bases at J, leaving 7 bases unmatched. The CDR3 runs to 14 residues. CDR1 is SGHRS, CDR2 YFSETQ, per germline. The CDR3 DNA reads as TGCGCCAGCGGAGGACAGGGACTAAACACTGAAGCTTTCTTT. It yields the protein CASGGQGLNTEAFF.

J is TRBJ1-4 and V is TRBV28, with no clear D. The length of the CDR3 is 13 residues. CDR1 is MDHEN, CDR2 SYDVKM, per germline. V was clipped by 3 bases and J by 6 bases, with 8 bases between them. DNA of the CDR3: TGTGCCAGCAGTTTCCGGCGGGATGAAAAACTGTTTTTT. Translated: CASSFRRDEKLFF.

Concerning this clone: The same CDR3 can be traced to other DNA sequences in this sample. DNA of the CDR3: TGCACCAGCAGCCTCCCCGACTGGAGTGAAAAACTGTTTTTT. Its protein is CTSSLPDWSEKLFF. The chain links TRBV1 to TRBJ1-4. TRBV1 is assigned pseudogene status. The CDR3 has 14 residues.

This clone appeared once. The chain is built from TRBV29-1 and TRBJ2-7; 7 positions match TRBD1. CDR1 is SQVTM and CDR2 is ANQGSEA in the germline V gene. The CDR3 consists of 14 residues. Trimming took 6 bases from V and 0 from J; bases not matched to a gene: 8. CDR3 in amino acids: CSVRGAGGSYEQYF. The CDR3 DNA follows: TGCAGCGTCCGAGGGGCAGGGGGCTCCTACGAGCAGTACTTC.

The chain uses TRBV2 and TRBJ1-3, with TRBD1 as a possible D gene (5 bases). The ends were cut back, 7 bases at V and 3 bases at J, with 13 bases in the middle. The V gene's germline CDR1 is SNHLY and CDR2 FYNNEI. The CDR3 consists of 14 residues. The CDR3 nucleotides read TGTGCCAGCACCGAAGGGGTCGGTGGAAACACCATATATTTT. This gives the protein CASTEGVGGNTIYF.

The chain couples TRBV4-3 to TRBJ2-3; 15 bases align to TRBD2. Germline V gene sequence: CDR1 LGHNA, CDR2 YSLEER. V dropped 3 bases and J dropped 6; count of bases not matched to a gene: 1. The CDR3 covers 15 residues. The CDR3 spells CASSQGLAGGDTQYF. In DNA, the CDR3 is TGCGCCAGCAGCCAGGGACTAGCGGGAGGTGATACGCAGTATTTT.